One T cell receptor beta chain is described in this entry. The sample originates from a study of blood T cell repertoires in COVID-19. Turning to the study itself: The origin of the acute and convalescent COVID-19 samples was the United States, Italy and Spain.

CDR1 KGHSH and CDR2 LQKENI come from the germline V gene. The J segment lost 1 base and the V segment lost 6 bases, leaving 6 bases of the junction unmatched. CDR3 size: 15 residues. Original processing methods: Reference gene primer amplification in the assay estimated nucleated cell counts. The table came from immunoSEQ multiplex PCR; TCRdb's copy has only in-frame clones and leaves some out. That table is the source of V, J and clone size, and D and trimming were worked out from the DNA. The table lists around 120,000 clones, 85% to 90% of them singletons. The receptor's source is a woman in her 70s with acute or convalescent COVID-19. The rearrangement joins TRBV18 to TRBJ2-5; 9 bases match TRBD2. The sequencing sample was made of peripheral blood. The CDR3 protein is CASSRTSVGQETQYF. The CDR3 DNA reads TGTGCCAGCTCGCGGACTAGCGTGGGCCAAGAGACCCAGTACTTC.